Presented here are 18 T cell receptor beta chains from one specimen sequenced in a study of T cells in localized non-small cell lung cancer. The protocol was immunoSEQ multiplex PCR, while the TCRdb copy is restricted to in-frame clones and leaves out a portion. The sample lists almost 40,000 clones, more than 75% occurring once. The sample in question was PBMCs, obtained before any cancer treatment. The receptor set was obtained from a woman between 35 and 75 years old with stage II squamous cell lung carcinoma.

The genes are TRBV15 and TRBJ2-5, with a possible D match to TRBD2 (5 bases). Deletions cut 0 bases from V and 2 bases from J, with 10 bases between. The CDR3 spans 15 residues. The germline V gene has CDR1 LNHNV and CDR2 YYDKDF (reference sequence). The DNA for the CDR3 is TGTGCCACCAGCAGAGACCTAGCCATTCAAGAGACCCAGTACTTC. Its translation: CATSRDLAIQETQYF.

The DNA of the CDR3 is TGTGCCAGCAGTACCGGGACCTACTACAATGAGCAGTTCTTC. Translation: CASSTGTYYNEQFF. V gene TRBV9 combines with J gene TRBJ2-1; D might be TRBD1 or TRBD2, each matching 5 bases. The germline gives CDR1 SGDLS, CDR2 YYNGEE. V gave up 5 bases and J gave up 3 bases, with 12 bases separating them. CDR3 size: 14 residues.

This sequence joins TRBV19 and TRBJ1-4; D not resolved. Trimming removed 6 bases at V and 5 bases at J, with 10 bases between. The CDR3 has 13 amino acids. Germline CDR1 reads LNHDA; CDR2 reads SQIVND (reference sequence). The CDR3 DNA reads TGTGCCAGTAGGCGGAACGCGAATGAAAAACTGTTTTTT. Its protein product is CASRRNANEKLFF.

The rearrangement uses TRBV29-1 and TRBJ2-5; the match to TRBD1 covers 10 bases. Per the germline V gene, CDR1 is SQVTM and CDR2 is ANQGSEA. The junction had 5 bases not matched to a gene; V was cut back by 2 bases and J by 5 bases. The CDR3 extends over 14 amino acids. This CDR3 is CSVESDRGLETQYF. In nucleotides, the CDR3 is TGCAGCGTTGAATCCGACAGGGGGCTGGAGACCCAGTACTTC.

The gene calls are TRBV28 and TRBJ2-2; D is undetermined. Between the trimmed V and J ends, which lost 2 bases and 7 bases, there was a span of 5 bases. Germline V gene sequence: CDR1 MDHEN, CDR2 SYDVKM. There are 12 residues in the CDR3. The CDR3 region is CASSLKGGELFF. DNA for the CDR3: TGTGCCAGCAGTTTAAAAGGCGGGGAGCTGTTTTTT. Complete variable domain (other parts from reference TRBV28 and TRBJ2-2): DVKVTQSSRYLVKRTGEKVFLECVQDMDHENMFWYRQDPGLGLRLIYFSYDVKMKEKGDIPEGYSVSREKKERFSLILESASTNQTSMYLCASSLKGGELFFGEGSRLTVL.

CDR3 loop: CASSTRTSGSEQFF. CDR3 sequence (DNA): TGTGCCAGCAGCACCCGGACTAGCGGGAGTGAGCAGTTCTTC. This chain uses TRBV27 with TRBJ2-1; TRBD2 aligns across 13 bases. Germline V gene data show CDR1 as MNHEY and CDR2 as SMNVEV (reference sequence). The CDR3 consists of 14 residues. After removal of 6 bases from V and 9 bases from J, the junction contained 5 bases not matched to a gene.

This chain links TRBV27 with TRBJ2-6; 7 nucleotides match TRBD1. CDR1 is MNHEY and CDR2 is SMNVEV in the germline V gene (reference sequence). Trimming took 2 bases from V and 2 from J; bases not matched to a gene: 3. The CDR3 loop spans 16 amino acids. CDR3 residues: CASSLQGQPGANVLTF. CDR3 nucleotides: TGTGCCAGCAGTTTACAGGGACAGCCTGGGGCCAACGTCCTGACTTTC.

The CDR3 region is CATSPQGGLAKNIQYF. In DNA form, the CDR3 reads TGTGCCACCAGCCCCCAGGGGGGACTAGCCAAAAACATTCAGTACTTC. The V call is TRBV15, the J call TRBJ2-4; D might be TRBD1 (7 bases). Germline CDR1 is LNHNV and CDR2 is YYDKDF (reference sequence). The CDR3 is made up of 16 amino acids. Between the trimmed V and J ends, which lost 5 bases and 0 bases, there was a span of 14 bases.

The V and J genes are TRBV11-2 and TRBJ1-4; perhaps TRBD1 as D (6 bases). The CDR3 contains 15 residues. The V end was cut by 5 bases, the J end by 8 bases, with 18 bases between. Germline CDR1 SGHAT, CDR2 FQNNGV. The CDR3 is CASSIPGASREKLFF. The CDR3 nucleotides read TGTGCCAGCAGCATCCCGGGGGCCAGTAGAGAAAAACTGTTTTTT.

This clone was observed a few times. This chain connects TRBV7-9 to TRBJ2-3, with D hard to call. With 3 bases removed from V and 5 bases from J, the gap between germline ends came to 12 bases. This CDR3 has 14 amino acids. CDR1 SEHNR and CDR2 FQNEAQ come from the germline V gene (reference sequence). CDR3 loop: CASSFRAQRDTQYF. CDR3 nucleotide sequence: TGTGCCAGCAGCTTTAGGGCGCAGAGAGATACGCAGTATTTT.

CDR3 region: CSVDSSSGNTEAFF. The CDR3 coding sequence is TGCAGCGTAGACAGTTCCAGCGGGAACACTGAAGCTTTCTTT. The chain uses TRBV29-1 and TRBJ1-1, with D possibly matching TRBD1 (5 bases). The V gene's germline CDR1 is SQVTM and CDR2 ANQGSEA. The CDR3 extends over 14 amino acids. V was shortened by 6 bases and J by 1 base, with 15 bases between the two germline ends.

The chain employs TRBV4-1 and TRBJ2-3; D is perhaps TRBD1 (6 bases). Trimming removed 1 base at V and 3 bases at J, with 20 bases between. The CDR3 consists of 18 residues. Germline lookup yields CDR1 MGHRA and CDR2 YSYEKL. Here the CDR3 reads CASSQASSGVVGTDTQYF. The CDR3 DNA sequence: TGCGCCAGCAGCCAAGCGAGCTCAGGGGTGGTTGGGACAGATACGCAGTATTTT.

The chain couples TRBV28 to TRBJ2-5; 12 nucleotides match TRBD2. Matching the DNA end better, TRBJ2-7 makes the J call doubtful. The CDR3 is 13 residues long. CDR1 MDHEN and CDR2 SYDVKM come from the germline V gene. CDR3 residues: CASFLAGGSEQYF. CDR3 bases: TGTGCCAGCTTTCTAGCGGGAGGGAGCGAGCAGTACTTC.

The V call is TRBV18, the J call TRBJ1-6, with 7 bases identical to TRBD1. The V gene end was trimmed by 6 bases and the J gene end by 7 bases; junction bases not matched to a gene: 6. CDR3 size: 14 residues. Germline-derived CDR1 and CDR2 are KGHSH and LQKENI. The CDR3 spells CASSPTGSNSPLHF. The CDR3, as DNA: TGTGCCAGCTCCCCGACAGGGTCCAATTCACCCCTCCACTTT. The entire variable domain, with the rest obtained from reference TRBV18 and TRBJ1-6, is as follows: NAGVMQNPRHLVRRRGQEARLRCSPMKGHSHVYWYRQLPEEGLKFMVYLQKENIIDESGMPKERFSAEFPKEGPSILRIQQVVRGDSAAYFCASSPTGSNSPLHFGNGTRLTVT.

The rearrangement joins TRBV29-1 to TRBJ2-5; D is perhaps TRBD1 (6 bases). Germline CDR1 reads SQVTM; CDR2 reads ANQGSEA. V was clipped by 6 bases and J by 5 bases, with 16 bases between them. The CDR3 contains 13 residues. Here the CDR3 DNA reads TGCAGCGTGGAACAGGGTTTGGGGGAGACCCAGTACTTC. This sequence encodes CSVEQGLGETQYF.

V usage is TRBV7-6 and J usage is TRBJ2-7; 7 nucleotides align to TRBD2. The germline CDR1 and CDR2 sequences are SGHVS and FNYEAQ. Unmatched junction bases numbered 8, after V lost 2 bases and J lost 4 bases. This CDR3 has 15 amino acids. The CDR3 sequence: CASSLLGEGRYEQYF. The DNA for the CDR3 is TGTGCCAGCAGCTTACTCGGGGAGGGCCGGTACGAGCAGTACTTC.

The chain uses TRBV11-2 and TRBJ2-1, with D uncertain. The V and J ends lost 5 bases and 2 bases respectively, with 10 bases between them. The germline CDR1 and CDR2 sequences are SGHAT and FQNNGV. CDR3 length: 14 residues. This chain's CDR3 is CASSPRRTYNEQFF. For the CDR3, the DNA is TGTGCCAGCAGCCCTCGACGGACCTACAATGAGCAGTTCTTC.

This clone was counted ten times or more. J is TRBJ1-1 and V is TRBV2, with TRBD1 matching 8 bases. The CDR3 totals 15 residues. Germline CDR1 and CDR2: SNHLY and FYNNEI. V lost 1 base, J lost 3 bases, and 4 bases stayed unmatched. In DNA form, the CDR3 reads TGTGCCAGCAGTGAAGGGTTGGACAGGGACACTGAAGCTTTCTTT. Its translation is CASSEGLDRDTEAFF.